The sequence of this T cell receptor (beta chain) was determined in a study of T cells in Graves' hyperthyroidism and ophthalmopathy. From germline, CDR1 is PRHDT and CDR2 FYEKMQ (reference sequence). The CDR3 sequence is 15 residues long. V shed 0 bases, J shed 8 bases, and the junction held 9 bases outside the gene matches. This clonotype was detected only a few times. Amplified TCR beta CDR3 regions derived from RNA transcripts. The HTBI primer set was used in a first-round RT-PCR of the TCR CDR3. TCRdb ran MiXCR on the multiplex PCR reads and lists one entry per CDR3 protein. This table has roughly 420,000 distinct CDR3 sequences, approximately 15% appearing once. The PBMCs studied were ones that came from roughly 9.1 ml fresh peripheral blood.

The sequence came from a woman aged 18 to 35 with Graves' hyperthyroidism. Sequencing was performed on blood. The chain recombines TRBV13 with TRBJ1-2; 7 nucleotides align to TRBD1. The CDR3 sequence: CASSLGRQGSVGYTF. DNA of the CDR3: TGTGCCAGCAGCTTAGGGAGACAGGGTTCGGTGGGCTACACCTTC. Filled out from reference TRBV13 and TRBJ1-2, the complete variable domain reads AAGVIQSPRHLIKEKRETATLKCYPIPRHDTVYWYQQGPGQDPQFLISFYEKMQSDKGSIPDRFSAQQFSDYHSELNMSSLELGDSALYFCASSLGRQGSVGYTFGSGTRLTVV.